These 2 T cell receptor beta chains came from one sample sequenced in a study of early T cells in non-severe SARS-CoV-2 infection. Using its own MiXCR run on the 5' RACE reads, TCRdb lists one record per CDR3 protein. This table has under 60,000 distinct CDR3 sequences, approximately 9% appearing once. The sequences come from whole blood, collected at baseline. The receptors originated from an adult who was a healthcare worker with PCR-confirmed SARS-CoV-2 infection or an uninfected control (not recorded which).

The sample holds a few counts of this clonotype. The chain links TRBV3-1 to TRBJ1-4; 9 bases match TRBD1. With V trimmed by 5 bases and J by 8 bases, 6 bases remained unmatched. CDR1 is LGHDT, CDR2 YNNKEL, per germline (reference sequence). This CDR3 is 14 amino acids long. The chain's CDR3 is CASSDYGQGEKLFF. The DNA for the CDR3 is TGTGCCAGCAGCGACTACGGACAGGGGGAAAAACTGTTTTTT.

The sample holds many counts of this clonotype. The rearrangement joins TRBV29-1 to TRBJ2-3; no clear D gene. Trimming took off 0 bases at V and 5 bases at J, with 6 bases between the two ends. CDR1 and CDR2 (germline): SQVTM, ANQGSEA. The CDR3 has 12 amino acids. The CDR3 is CSVEEGIDTQYF. The CDR3 region has the DNA TGCAGCGTTGAAGAGGGGATAGATACGCAGTATTTT.